These T cell receptor beta chains were read from a single sample in a study of CXCR3-negative and CXCR3-positive naive CD8 T cells. TCRdb processed the 5' RACE reads again and assigns one entry to each CDR3 protein, with no DNA. This listing includes some 120,000 distinct CDR3 sequences. The sequenced sample was naive CXCR3+ CD8+ T cells from blood. The receptors stem from a human donor in good health. Some clones in this sample may be carry-over from other donors' samples. Each CDR3 is given with its conserved first and last residue.

TRBV2	TRBJ2-5	CASSDWEGATETQYF
TRBV28	TRBJ2-1	CASSSLAGGYNEQFF
TRBV12-3/TRBV12-4	TRBJ2-1	CASSPGQGYEQFF
TRBV29-1	TRBJ2-1	CSVGGQGSYNEQFF
TRBV6-1	TRBJ2-5	CASSDPGMQETQYF
TRBV7-2	TRBJ2-3	CASSSPLGGHLTDTQYF
TRBV19	TRBJ1-5	CASSIGPDQPQHF
TRBV28	TRBJ2-4	CASAVAGGNIQYF
TRBV7-9	TRBJ2-1	CASSLAVNEQFF
TRBV29-1	TRBJ1-1	CSVDTGMNTEAFF
TRBV7-9	TRBJ2-7	CASSRPGGYEQYF
TRBV3-1	TRBJ2-3	CASSRSPGRITDTQYF
TRBV29-1	TRBJ2-2	CSVEDRSDYSTGELFF
TRBV9	TRBJ2-7	CASSVDGDGEQYF
TRBV6-5	TRBJ1-2	CASSYGQGYSNGYTF
TRBV5-1	TRBJ2-1	CASSFGTGGYPEQFF
TRBV4-3	TRBJ2-7	CASSQGVRDYEQYF
TRBV6-5	TRBJ1-2	CASSYSIAGEGGYTF
TRBV7-2	TRBJ2-1	CASSPYGNEQFF
TRBV6-2/TRBV6-3	TRBJ2-1	CASTETGTSGGRWQFF
TRBV14	TRBJ2-7	CASSQDLIGTNYEQYF
TRBV20-1	TRBJ1-1	CSARDDFSRGNTEAFF
TRBV28	TRBJ1-5	CASSFIWNSNQPQHF
TRBV29-1	TRBJ2-7	CSVEWGSESYEQYF
TRBV5-1	TRBJ1-1	CASKETLMNTEAFF
TRBV7-9	TRBJ2-5	CASSLLVASGRAQRIQETQYF
TRBV27	TRBJ2-5	CASSLRTGSETQYF
TRBV7-6	TRBJ2-7	CASSLAFNRRDEQYF
TRBV5-1	TRBJ2-7	CASTPPDSYEQYF
TRBV28	TRBJ1-1	CASSLGTGMNTEAFF
TRBV9	TRBJ2-3	CASSVENYPSTDTQYF
TRBV27	TRBJ2-7	CASSPGAVCEQYF
TRBV4-1	TRBJ2-7	CASSQGSARADEQYF
TRBV3-1	TRBJ2-7	CASSQEEGVAFYEQYF
TRBV4-2	TRBJ1-1	CASSPPDVSTEAFF
TRBV27	TRBJ2-7	CASSFGRGIDEQYF
TRBV6-2/TRBV6-3	TRBJ1-3	CASSLAENSFSGNTIYF
TRBV19	TRBJ2-2	CASSVFSGELFF
TRBV6-1	TRBJ1-4	CASIDGSRNEKLFF
TRBV11-2	TRBJ2-3	CASSWSGGSADTQYF
TRBV12-3/TRBV12-4	TRBJ2-1	CANSFGGPSYNEQFF
TRBV6-1	TRBJ1-1	CASTPKAWGNTEAFF
TRBV7-3	TRBJ2-1	CASSFGTSGSNYNEQFF
TRBV5-6	TRBJ1-2	CASSHPSSNYGYTF
TRBV9	TRBJ1-2	CASSVASGPVYGYTF
TRBV13	TRBJ2-7	CASSPWDISYEQYF
TRBV7-9	TRBJ1-6	CASSINNSPLHF
TRBV28	TRBJ2-5	CASSLPPGGLETQYF
TRBV14	TRBJ2-2	CASSQVLAGLHTNTGELFF
TRBV14	TRBJ2-7	CASSLTWDRTYEQYF
TRBV5-1	TRBJ2-1	CASSLSLGASGGLNNEQFF
TRBV7-6	TRBJ2-1	CASSPRRTVYNEQFF
TRBV29-1	TRBJ1-2	CSVEDPPPGPAGGYTF
TRBV9	TRBJ2-6	CASSTSRDGSSGANVLTF
TRBV5-6	TRBJ2-7	CASSLGRDYEQYF